Described below is a single T cell receptor beta chain sequence and its context. Its antigen remains unknown. This CDR3 contains 15 residues. Per the germline V gene, CDR1 is SGHAT and CDR2 is FQNNGV. The germline V and J ends were trimmed by 0 bases and 2 bases, with 10 bases remaining between them. Using immunoSEQ multiplex PCR, the repertoire was profiled, and TCRdb retains in-frame clones only, with some absent. The sample contains about 340,000 clones, roughly 93% of which appear only once. The source of the sample is a study of brain T cells in children with intractable seizures. Study-level findings and limits: Viral specificity was inferred only from CDR3 similarity; HCMV serostatus was unknown.

Time point in this sample: blood from clinic visit 5 months post-surgery; TSC patient then seizure free. The sequenced cases were selected for having the highest brain T cell transcript signatures. This sequence was found in a boy less than two years old with tuberous sclerosis and intractable seizures. The V call is TRBV11-2, the J call TRBJ2-5; maybe TRBD2 (6 bases). The sample here was peripheral blood, taken about 5 months after surgery. The CDR3 coding sequence is TGTGCCAGCAGCTTAGACGGGGGATGGCAAGAGACCCAGTACTTC. It specifies CASSLDGGWQETQYF.